This T cell receptor (beta chain) derives from a study of T cell responses to AZD1222 COVID-19 vaccine. Study-level points and caveats: Two AZD1222 doses significantly raised spike-specific TCR breadth and depth over controls. Among spike-specific TCRs, nearly half reportedly target unmutated variant regions.

The germline CDR1 and CDR2 sequences are LNHDA and SQIVND (reference sequence). This CDR3 comprises 14 residues. Trimming removed 8 bases from V and 1 base from J, with 12 bases in between. Clones were sequenced by immunoSEQ multiplex PCR, and TCRdb holds only the in-frame ones, with some missing. The sample carries some 150,000 clones, just over 90% recorded once. A single count supports this clone. The antigen is unknown. This TCR came from an adult in good health. The material sequenced was peripheral blood, taken on day 0 of AZD1222 vaccination. The chain carries TRBV19 and TRBJ1-5; D perhaps matches TRBD1 (5 bases). The CDR3 reads CASGDSGSNQPQHF. CDR3 DNA sequence: TGTGCCAGTGGGGACTCCGGGAGCAATCAGCCCCAGCATTTT.